The rows below give T cell receptor beta chains drawn from one sample of a study of PD-1 blockade in classical Hodgkin lymphoma. Assay: immunoSEQ multiplex PCR; the TCRdb copy retains only in-frame clones and omits some. The profile shows approximately 17,000 clones, approximately 79% of them singletons. The source material was peripheral blood mononuclear cells (PBMCs), sampled at baseline. Source of these receptors: a human donor with classical Hodgkin lymphoma. CDR3s include the opening cysteine and the closing phenylalanine or tryptophan. The order of the fields is D gene, J gene, V gene, clone size, CDR3 protein, CDR3 DNA. The D gene is left open where the match is weak. Clone sizes are given selectively: once, few, many, or a class where the clone is expanded.

D gene: NA
J gene: TRBJ2-1
V gene: TRBV28
clone size: NA
CDR3 protein: CASSHESRDEQFF
CDR3 DNA: TGTGCCAGCAGTCATGAGAGCCGCGATGAGCAGTTCTTC

D gene: NA
J gene: TRBJ1-2
V gene: TRBV5-1
clone size: NA
CDR3 protein: CASSLEQVPYGYTF
CDR3 DNA: TGCGCCAGCAGCTTAGAACAGGTACCCTATGGCTACACCTTC

D gene: NA
J gene: TRBJ2-6
V gene: TRBV5-1
clone size: NA
CDR3 protein: CASSLVGRASGANVLTF
CDR3 DNA: TGCGCCAGCAGCTTGGTAGGGCGGGCGTCTGGGGCCAACGTCCTGACTTTC

D gene: NA
J gene: TRBJ2-2
V gene: TRBV6-1
clone size: once
CDR3 protein: CASRTAANTGELFF
CDR3 DNA: TGTGCCAGCAGGACAGCCGCGAACACCGGGGAGCTGTTTTTT

D gene: TRBD2
J gene: TRBJ2-7
V gene: TRBV2
clone size: NA
CDR3 protein: CASSEARGGHSEQYF
CDR3 DNA: TGTGCCAGCAGTGAAGCGCGGGGGGGGCATAGCGAGCAGTACTTC

D gene: NA
J gene: TRBJ2-2
V gene: TRBV7-9
clone size: NA
CDR3 protein: CASSLGGRQVYTGELFF
CDR3 DNA: TGTGCCAGCAGCTTAGGGGGAAGACAGGTTTACACCGGGGAGCTGTTTTTT

D gene: NA
J gene: TRBJ1-4
V gene: TRBV18
clone size: NA
CDR3 protein: CASSPGTTDEKLFF
CDR3 DNA: TGTGCCAGCTCACCAGGGACAACCGATGAAAAACTGTTTTTT

D gene: NA
J gene: TRBJ1-6
V gene: TRBV2
clone size: NA
CDR3 protein: CASSPPRGANSPLHF
CDR3 DNA: TGTGCCAGCAGCCCCCCTCGAGGGGCCAATTCACCCCTCCACTTT

D gene: NA
J gene: TRBJ2-5
V gene: TRBV11-2
clone size: NA
CDR3 protein: CASSPRRPQETQYF
CDR3 DNA: TGTGCCAGCAGCCCACGACGGCCGCAAGAGACCCAGTACTTC

D gene: NA
J gene: TRBJ2-3
V gene: TRBV6-6
clone size: NA
CDR3 protein: CASSNLDKDTQYF
CDR3 DNA: TGTGCCAGCAGTAATCTAGATAAAGATACGCAGTATTTT

D gene: NA
J gene: TRBJ1-4
V gene: TRBV6-5
clone size: NA
CDR3 protein: CASKRTASSEKLFF
CDR3 DNA: TGTGCCAGCAAGCGGACAGCCAGCTCTGAAAAACTGTTTTTT

D gene: NA
J gene: TRBJ2-2
V gene: TRBV7-3
clone size: few
CDR3 protein: CASSFDVTGELFF
CDR3 DNA: TGTGCCAGCAGCTTCGACGTCACCGGGGAGCTGTTTTTT

D gene: TRBD1
J gene: TRBJ2-7
V gene: TRBV10-1
clone size: NA
CDR3 protein: CASSTGGEYEQYF
CDR3 DNA: TGCGCCAGCAGTACAGGGGGTGAATACGAGCAGTACTTC

D gene: NA
J gene: TRBJ1-6
V gene: TRBV11-2
clone size: NA
CDR3 protein: CASSSQGGNNSPLHF
CDR3 DNA: TGTGCCAGCAGCTCTCAGGGTGGAAATAATTCACCCCTCCACTTT

D gene: NA
J gene: TRBJ1-2
V gene: TRBV2
clone size: few
CDR3 protein: CASSVSSEGYTF
CDR3 DNA: TGTGCCAGCAGTGTCAGCTCCGAGGGCTACACCTTC

D gene: NA
J gene: TRBJ2-4
V gene: TRBV7-8
clone size: NA
CDR3 protein: CASSDGGAKNIQYF
CDR3 DNA: TGTGCCAGCAGCGACGGGGGAGCCAAAAACATTCAGTACTTC

D gene: NA
J gene: TRBJ2-3
V gene: TRBV5-4
clone size: NA
CDR3 protein: CASSLGTTDTQYF
CDR3 DNA: TGTGCCAGCAGCTTGGGCACCACAGATACGCAGTATTTT

D gene: NA
J gene: TRBJ1-4
V gene: TRBV11-2
clone size: NA
CDR3 protein: CASSLRQLNEKLFF
CDR3 DNA: TGTGCCAGCAGCTTAAGACAGCTTAATGAAAAACTGTTTTTT

D gene: NA
J gene: TRBJ1-4
V gene: TRBV11-3
clone size: NA
CDR3 protein: CASSLGQTNEKLFF
CDR3 DNA: TGTGCCAGCAGCTTAGGACAAACTAATGAAAAACTGTTTTTT

D gene: TRBD1
J gene: TRBJ1-1
V gene: TRBV6-7
clone size: NA
CDR3 protein: CASSYSTGGLGEAFF
CDR3 DNA: TGTGCCAGCAGTTACTCTACAGGGGGCCTGGGGGAAGCTTTCTTT

D gene: NA
J gene: TRBJ2-7
V gene: TRBV6-6
clone size: NA
CDR3 protein: CASTTGQGGGEQYF
CDR3 DNA: TGTGCCAGCACCACAGGGCAGGGTGGAGGCGAGCAGTACTTC

D gene: TRBD2
J gene: TRBJ2-3
V gene: TRBV18
clone size: NA
CDR3 protein: CASSLYRGGGGRDTQYF
CDR3 DNA: TGTGCCAGCTCACTCTACCGCGGGGGAGGAGGTAGAGATACGCAGTATTTT

D gene: NA
J gene: TRBJ1-5
V gene: TRBV21-1
clone size: NA
CDR3 protein: CASQKAQHF
CDR3 DNA: TGTGCCAGCCAGAAGGCCCAGCATTTT

D gene: NA
J gene: TRBJ1-6
V gene: TRBV6-5
clone size: NA
CDR3 protein: CASSPLGNSPLHF
CDR3 DNA: TGTGCCAGCAGTCCACTGGGTAATTCACCCCTCCACTTT

D gene: NA
J gene: TRBJ1-2
V gene: TRBV21-1
clone size: few
CDR3 protein: CASSKEMEREDYGYTF
CDR3 DNA: TGTGCCAGCAGCAAAGAGATGGAGCGGGAGGACTATGGCTACACCTTC

D gene: NA
J gene: TRBJ2-1
V gene: TRBV2
clone size: NA
CDR3 protein: CASSETRRNEQFF
CDR3 DNA: TGTGCCAGCAGTGAAACTCGACGAAATGAGCAGTTCTTC

D gene: TRBD1
J gene: TRBJ2-7
V gene: TRBV6-6
clone size: NA
CDR3 protein: CASSRYRDRDYEQYF
CDR3 DNA: TGTGCCAGCAGTCGGTACCGGGACAGGGACTACGAGCAGTACTTC

D gene: NA
J gene: TRBJ2-2
V gene: TRBV5-6
clone size: few
CDR3 protein: CASSFGINTGELFF
CDR3 DNA: TGTGCCAGCAGCTTTGGGATAAACACCGGGGAGCTGTTTTTT

D gene: NA
J gene: TRBJ1-1
V gene: TRBV15
clone size: NA
CDR3 protein: CATSRPPVNTEAFF
CDR3 DNA: TGTGCCACCAGCAGACCCCCCGTGAACACTGAAGCTTTCTTT

D gene: TRBD1
J gene: TRBJ1-1
V gene: TRBV15
clone size: NA
CDR3 protein: CATSRERTGSWAEAFF
CDR3 DNA: TGTGCCACCAGCAGAGAAAGGACAGGGAGTTGGGCTGAAGCTTTCTTT

D gene: TRBD1
J gene: TRBJ2-3
V gene: TRBV28
clone size: NA
CDR3 protein: CASSPHRGLADTQYF
CDR3 DNA: TGTGCCAGCAGTCCCCACAGGGGGTTGGCAGATACGCAGTATTTT

D gene: TRBD2
J gene: TRBJ2-2
V gene: TRBV10-2
clone size: NA
CDR3 protein: CASSIIAGGNTGELFF
CDR3 DNA: TGCGCCAGCAGTATCATAGCGGGAGGGAACACCGGGGAGCTGTTTTTT

D gene: NA
J gene: TRBJ2-5
V gene: TRBV14
clone size: NA
CDR3 protein: CASSQDHRVGETQYF
CDR3 DNA: TGTGCCAGCAGCCAAGATCACAGGGTTGGGGAGACCCAGTACTTC

D gene: NA
J gene: TRBJ1-3
V gene: TRBV6-5
clone size: NA
CDR3 protein: CASSYEGVPGNTIYF
CDR3 DNA: TGTGCCAGCAGTTACGAAGGGGTTCCTGGAAACACCATATATTTT

D gene: NA
J gene: TRBJ2-7
V gene: TRBV5-1
clone size: few
CDR3 protein: CASSPGLRVYEQYF
CDR3 DNA: TGCGCCAGCAGCCCGGGTCTAAGGGTGTACGAGCAGTACTTC

D gene: NA
J gene: TRBJ1-2
V gene: TRBV7-3
clone size: NA
CDR3 protein: CASSSGMSSSYGYTF
CDR3 DNA: TGTGCCAGCAGCTCAGGGATGTCGTCCAGCTATGGCTACACCTTC

D gene: NA
J gene: TRBJ2-1
V gene: TRBV18
clone size: NA
CDR3 protein: CASSPLPNRVGYNEQFF
CDR3 DNA: TGTGCCAGCTCACCATTGCCCAACAGGGTTGGCTACAATGAGCAGTTCTTC

D gene: TRBD1
J gene: TRBJ1-2
V gene: TRBV5-1
clone size: NA
CDR3 protein: CASSSKGQGPGYTF
CDR3 DNA: TGCGCCAGCAGCTCAAAAGGACAGGGGCCCGGCTACACCTTC

D gene: NA
J gene: TRBJ2-5
V gene: TRBV11-2
clone size: NA
CDR3 protein: CASSLGVAEETQYF
CDR3 DNA: TGTGCCAGCAGCTTAGGAGTAGCGGAAGAGACCCAGTACTTC

D gene: TRBD1
J gene: TRBJ1-1
V gene: TRBV28
clone size: NA
CDR3 protein: CASSIQGVDTEAFF
CDR3 DNA: TGTGCCAGCAGCATTCAGGGGGTGGACACTGAAGCTTTCTTT

D gene: NA
J gene: TRBJ2-3
V gene: TRBV28
clone size: NA
CDR3 protein: CASSRISSADTQYF
CDR3 DNA: TGTGCCAGCAGTAGAATAAGCTCTGCAGATACGCAGTATTTT

D gene: NA
J gene: TRBJ1-4
V gene: TRBV18
clone size: NA
CDR3 protein: CASSPIEATNEKLFF
CDR3 DNA: TGTGCCAGCTCACCAATCGAGGCGACTAATGAAAAACTGTTTTTT

D gene: TRBD1
J gene: TRBJ2-3
V gene: TRBV29-1
clone size: NA
CDR3 protein: CSVAGTGTDTQYF
CDR3 DNA: TGCAGCGTTGCCGGGACAGGCACAGATACGCAGTATTTT

D gene: NA
J gene: TRBJ2-2
V gene: TRBV28
clone size: NA
CDR3 protein: CASSSGTDTGELFF
CDR3 DNA: TGTGCCAGCAGCTCAGGAACAGACACCGGGGAGCTGTTTTTT

D gene: NA
J gene: TRBJ2-2
V gene: TRBV5-4
clone size: NA
CDR3 protein: CASSLIGTNTGELFF
CDR3 DNA: TGTGCCAGCAGCTTGATCGGGACTAACACCGGGGAGCTGTTTTTT

D gene: NA
J gene: TRBJ2-7
V gene: TRBV21-1
clone size: once
CDR3 protein: CASSPNPTGHPSYEQYF
CDR3 DNA: TGTGCCAGCAGCCCAAACCCAACGGGTCACCCCTCCTACGAGCAGTACTTC

D gene: NA
J gene: TRBJ2-7
V gene: TRBV27
clone size: NA
CDR3 protein: CASSFVRGGEQYF
CDR3 DNA: TGTGCCAGCAGTTTCGTGAGGGGTGGGGAGCAGTACTTC

D gene: NA
J gene: TRBJ1-5
V gene: TRBV4-2
clone size: few
CDR3 protein: CASSQSAGGTPQPQHF
CDR3 DNA: TGTGCCAGCAGCCAAAGCGCGGGGGGGACGCCACAGCCCCAGCATTTT

D gene: TRBD1
J gene: TRBJ1-3
V gene: TRBV19
clone size: NA
CDR3 protein: CASSHQGAPSGNTIYF
CDR3 DNA: TGTGCCAGTAGTCACCAGGGGGCGCCTTCTGGAAACACCATATATTTT

D gene: NA
J gene: TRBJ2-2
V gene: TRBV4-1
clone size: few
CDR3 protein: CASMSGENTGELFF
CDR3 DNA: TGCGCCAGCATGAGTGGGGAGAACACCGGGGAGCTGTTTTTT

D gene: NA
J gene: TRBJ1-5
V gene: TRBV19
clone size: NA
CDR3 protein: CASSIGGRSYSNQPQHF
CDR3 DNA: TGTGCCAGTAGTATAGGCGGCAGGTCCTATAGCAATCAGCCCCAGCATTTT

D gene: NA
J gene: TRBJ1-4
V gene: TRBV30
clone size: few
CDR3 protein: CAWKGREEKLFF
CDR3 DNA: TGTGCCTGGAAGGGACGGGAAGAAAAACTGTTTTTT

D gene: TRBD1
J gene: TRBJ2-1
V gene: TRBV10-3
clone size: NA
CDR3 protein: CAISLGGDRVGDEQFF
CDR3 DNA: TGTGCCATCAGTCTTGGCGGGGACAGGGTGGGCGATGAGCAGTTCTTC

D gene: TRBD2
J gene: TRBJ2-1
V gene: TRBV5-1
clone size: NA
CDR3 protein: CASSLWLAGRANEQFF
CDR3 DNA: TGCGCCAGCAGCTTGTGGCTAGCGGGGCGGGCTAATGAGCAGTTCTTC

D gene: NA
J gene: TRBJ2-7
V gene: TRBV18
clone size: few
CDR3 protein: CASSPRSSYEQYF
CDR3 DNA: TGTGCCAGCTCACCACGGTCCTCCTACGAGCAGTACTTC

D gene: NA
J gene: TRBJ2-7
V gene: TRBV2
clone size: NA
CDR3 protein: CASRITMGPFYINEQYF
CDR3 DNA: TGTGCCAGCAGGATAACTATGGGCCCCTTTTATATAAACGAGCAGTACTTC

D gene: TRBD2
J gene: TRBJ2-7
V gene: TRBV6-6
clone size: NA
CDR3 protein: CASSKRLANSYEQYF
CDR3 DNA: TGTGCCAGCAGTAAACGACTAGCTAACTCCTACGAGCAGTACTTC